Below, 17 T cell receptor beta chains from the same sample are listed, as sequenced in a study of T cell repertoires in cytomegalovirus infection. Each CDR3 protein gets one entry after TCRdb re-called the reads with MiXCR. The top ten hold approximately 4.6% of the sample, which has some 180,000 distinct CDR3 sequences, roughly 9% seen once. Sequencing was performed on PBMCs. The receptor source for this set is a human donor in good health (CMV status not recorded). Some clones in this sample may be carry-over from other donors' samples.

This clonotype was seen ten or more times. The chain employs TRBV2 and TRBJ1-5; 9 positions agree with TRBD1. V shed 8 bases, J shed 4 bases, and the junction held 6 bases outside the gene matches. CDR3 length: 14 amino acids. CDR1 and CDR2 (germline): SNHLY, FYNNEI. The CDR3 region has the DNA TGTGCCAGCGGGGAGGACAGGGGAAATCAGCCCCAGCATTTT. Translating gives CASGEDRGNQPQHF.

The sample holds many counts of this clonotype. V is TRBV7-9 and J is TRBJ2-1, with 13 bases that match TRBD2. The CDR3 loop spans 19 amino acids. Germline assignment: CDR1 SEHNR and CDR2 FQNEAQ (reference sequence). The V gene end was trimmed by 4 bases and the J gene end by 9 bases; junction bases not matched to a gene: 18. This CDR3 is CASSSDGRTSGRHGGEQFF. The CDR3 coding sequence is TGTGCCAGCAGCTCCGATGGGAGGACTAGCGGGAGACATGGCGGTGAGCAGTTCTTC.

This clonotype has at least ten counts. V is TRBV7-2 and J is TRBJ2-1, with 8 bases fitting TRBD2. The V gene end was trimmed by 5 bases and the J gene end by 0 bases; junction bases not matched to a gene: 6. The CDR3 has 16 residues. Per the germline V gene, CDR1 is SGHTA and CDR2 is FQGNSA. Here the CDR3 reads CASSTLAGSSYNEQFF. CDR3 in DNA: TGTGCCAGCAGCACCCTAGCGGGTTCCTCCTACAATGAGCAGTTCTTC.

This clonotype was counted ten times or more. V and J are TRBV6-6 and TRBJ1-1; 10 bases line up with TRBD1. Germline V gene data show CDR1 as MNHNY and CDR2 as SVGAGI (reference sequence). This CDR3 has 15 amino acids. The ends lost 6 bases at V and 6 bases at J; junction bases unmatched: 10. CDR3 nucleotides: TGTGCCAGCAGACGCGGACAGGGGGAAGGCCCTGAAGCTTTCTTT. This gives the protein CASRRGQGEGPEAFF.

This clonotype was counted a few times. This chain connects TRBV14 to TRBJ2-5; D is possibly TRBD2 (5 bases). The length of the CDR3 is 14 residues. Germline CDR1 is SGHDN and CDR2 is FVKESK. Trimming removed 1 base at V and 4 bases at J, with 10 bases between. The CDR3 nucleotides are TGTGCCAGCAGCCAAGTGGGAGTTCGAGAGACCCAGTACTTC. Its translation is CASSQVGVRETQYF. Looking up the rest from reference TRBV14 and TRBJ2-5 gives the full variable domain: EAGVTQFPSHSVIEKGQTVTLRCDPISGHDNLYWYRRVMGKEIKFLLHFVKESKQDESGMPNNRFLAERTGGTYSTLKVQPAELEDSGVYFCASSQVGVRETQYFGPGTRLLVL.

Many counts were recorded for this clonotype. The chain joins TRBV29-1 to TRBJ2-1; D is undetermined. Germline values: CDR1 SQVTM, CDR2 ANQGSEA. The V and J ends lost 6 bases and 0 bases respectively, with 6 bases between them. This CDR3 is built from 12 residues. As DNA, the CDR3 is TGCAGCGTAGCCCTCTCCTACAATGAGCAGTTCTTC. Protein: CSVALSYNEQFF.

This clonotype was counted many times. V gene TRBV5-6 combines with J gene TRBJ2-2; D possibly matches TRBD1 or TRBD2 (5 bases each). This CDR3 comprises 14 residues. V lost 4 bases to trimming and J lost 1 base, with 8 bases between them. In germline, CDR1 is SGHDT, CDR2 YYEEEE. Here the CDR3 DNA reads TGTGCCAGCAGCAAGGGACGGAACACCGGGGAGCTGTTTTTT. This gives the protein CASSKGRNTGELFF. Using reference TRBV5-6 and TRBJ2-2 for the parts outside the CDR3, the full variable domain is DAGVTQSPTHLIKTRGQQVTLRCSPKSGHDTVSWYQQALGQGPQFIFQYYEEEERQRGNFPDRFSGHQFPNYSSELNVNALLLGDSALYLCASSKGRNTGELFFGEGSRLTVL.

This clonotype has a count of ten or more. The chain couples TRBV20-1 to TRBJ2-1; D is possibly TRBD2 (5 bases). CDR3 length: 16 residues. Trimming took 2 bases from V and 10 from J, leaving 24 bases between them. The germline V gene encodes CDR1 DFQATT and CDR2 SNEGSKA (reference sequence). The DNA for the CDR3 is TGCAGTGCTAGACCGATTGAGGGCATCCTGGACTCAGAGCAGTTCTTC. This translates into CSARPIEGILDSEQFF.

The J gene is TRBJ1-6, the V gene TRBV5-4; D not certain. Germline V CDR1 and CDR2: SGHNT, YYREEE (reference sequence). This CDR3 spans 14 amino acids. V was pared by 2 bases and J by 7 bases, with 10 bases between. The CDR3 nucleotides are TGTGCCAGCAGCTTATCCTCGACCAATTCACCCCTCCACTTT. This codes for CASSLSSTNSPLHF.

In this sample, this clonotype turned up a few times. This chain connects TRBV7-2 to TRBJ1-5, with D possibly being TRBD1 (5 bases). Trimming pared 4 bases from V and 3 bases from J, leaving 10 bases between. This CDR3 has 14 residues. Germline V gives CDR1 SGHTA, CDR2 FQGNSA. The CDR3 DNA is TGTGCCAGCAGCTCGGGACCGAACAATCAGCCCCAGCATTTT. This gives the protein CASSSGPNNQPQHF.

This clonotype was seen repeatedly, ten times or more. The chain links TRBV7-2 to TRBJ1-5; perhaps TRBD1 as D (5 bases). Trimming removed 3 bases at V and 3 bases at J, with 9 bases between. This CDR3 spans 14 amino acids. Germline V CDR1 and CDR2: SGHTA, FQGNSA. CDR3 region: CASSFRDHNQPQHF. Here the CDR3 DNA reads TGTGCCAGCAGCTTCCGGGACCACAATCAGCCCCAGCATTTT. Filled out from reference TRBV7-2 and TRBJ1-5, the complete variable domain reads GAGVSQSPSNKVTEKGKDVELRCDPISGHTALYWYRQSLGQGLEFLIYFQGNSAPDKSGLPSDRFSAERTGGSVSTLTIQRTQQEDSAVYLCASSFRDHNQPQHFGDGTRLSIL.

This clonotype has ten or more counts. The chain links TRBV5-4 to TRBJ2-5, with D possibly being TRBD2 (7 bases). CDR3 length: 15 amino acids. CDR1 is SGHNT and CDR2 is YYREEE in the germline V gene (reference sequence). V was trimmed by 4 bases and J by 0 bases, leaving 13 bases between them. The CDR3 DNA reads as TGTGCCAGCAGCCGAGGGGGGACTAACCAAGAGACCCAGTACTTC. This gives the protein CASSRGGTNQETQYF.

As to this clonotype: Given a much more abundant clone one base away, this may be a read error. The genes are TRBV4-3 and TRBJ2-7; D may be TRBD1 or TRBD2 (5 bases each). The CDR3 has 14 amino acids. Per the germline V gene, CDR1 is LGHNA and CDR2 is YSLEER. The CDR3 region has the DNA TGCGCCTGCAGCCAAGTAAAGTGGGACGGGGAGCAGTACTTC. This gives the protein CACSQVKWDGEQYF.

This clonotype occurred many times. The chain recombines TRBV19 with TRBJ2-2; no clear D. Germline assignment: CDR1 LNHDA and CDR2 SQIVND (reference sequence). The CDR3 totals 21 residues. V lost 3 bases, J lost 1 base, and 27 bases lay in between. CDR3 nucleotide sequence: TGTGCCAGTAGTATCTTCAGCACTTCAACTTACAAACGAGAGAACACCGGGGAGCTGTTTTTT. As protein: CASSIFSTSTYKRENTGELFF.

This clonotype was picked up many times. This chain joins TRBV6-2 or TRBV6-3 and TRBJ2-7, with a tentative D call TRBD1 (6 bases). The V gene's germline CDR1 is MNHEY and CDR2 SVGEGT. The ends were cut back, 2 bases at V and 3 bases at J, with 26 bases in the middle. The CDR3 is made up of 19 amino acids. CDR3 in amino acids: CASSYPVPLIYGDIYEQYF. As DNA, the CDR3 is TGTGCCAGCAGTTACCCAGTTCCCCTCATCTACGGGGACATCTACGAGCAGTACTTC.

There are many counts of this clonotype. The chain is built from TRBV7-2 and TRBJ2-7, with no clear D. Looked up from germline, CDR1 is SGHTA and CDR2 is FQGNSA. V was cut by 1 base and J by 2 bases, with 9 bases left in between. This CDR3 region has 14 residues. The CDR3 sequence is CASSLGGITYEQYF. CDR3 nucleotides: TGTGCCAGCAGCTTAGGGGGAATAACCTACGAGCAGTACTTC.

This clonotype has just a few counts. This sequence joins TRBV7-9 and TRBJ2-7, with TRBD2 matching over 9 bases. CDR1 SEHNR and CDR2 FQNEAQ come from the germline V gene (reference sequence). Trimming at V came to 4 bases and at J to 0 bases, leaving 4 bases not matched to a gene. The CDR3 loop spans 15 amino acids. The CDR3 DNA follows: TGTGCCAGCAGCTCCCTAGCGGGGCCCTCCTACGAGCAGTACTTC. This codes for CASSSLAGPSYEQYF. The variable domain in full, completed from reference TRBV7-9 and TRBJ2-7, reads DTGVSQNPRHKITKRGQNVTFRCDPISEHNRLYWYRQTLGQGPEFLTYFQNEAQLEKSRLLSDRFSAERPKGSFSTLEIQRTEQGDSAMYLCASSSLAGPSYEQYFGPGTRLTVT.